The 16 T cell receptor beta chains reported below all come from one sample, sequenced in a study of blood T cell repertoires in COVID-19. TCRdb's table, derived via immunoSEQ multiplex PCR, lists solely in-frame clones and lacks some. This table holds a few hundred thousand clones, about 85% found once. The sequenced material came from peripheral blood. The receptors here all came from a man aged 30 to 39 with active or convalescent COVID-19.

This clone was recorded a few times. The chain joins TRBV6-1 to TRBJ2-7; a possible D gene is TRBD1 (5 bases). Germline V gene lookup returns CDR1 MNHNS and CDR2 SASEGT. This CDR3 spans 15 amino acids. Trimming cost V 5 bases and J 2 bases, with 16 bases left between them. In DNA form, the CDR3 reads TGTGCCAGCAGTTTGGGATCAGGGTCCCCCTACGAGCAGTACTTC. Protein: CASSLGSGSPYEQYF.

The CDR3 region is CASSPFDTGGLTYEQYF. The CDR3 region has the DNA TGTGCCAGCTCACCATTCGACACAGGGGGCTTGACCTACGAGCAGTACTTC. The chain couples TRBV18 to TRBJ2-7, with TRBD1 identical over 9 bases. Germline V CDR1 and CDR2: KGHSH, LQKENI. V gave up 2 bases and J gave up 2 bases; unmatched junction bases: 10. This CDR3 region has 17 residues.

This chain links TRBV2 with TRBJ2-3, with 7 bases aligning to TRBD2. Germline-derived CDR1 and CDR2 are SNHLY and FYNNEI. V lost 7 bases, J lost 6 bases, and 10 bases stayed unmatched. The CDR3 loop spans 14 amino acids. This CDR3 reads CASNRGGSKDTQYF. CDR3 DNA sequence: TGTGCCAGCAATCGGGGCGGGAGCAAGGATACGCAGTATTTT. The full variable domain, its missing parts supplied by reference TRBV2 and TRBJ2-3, is EPEVTQTPSHQVTQMGQEVILRCVPISNHLYFYWYRQILGQKVEFLVSFYNNEISEKSEIFDDQFSVERPDGSNFTLKIRSTKLEDSAMYFCASNRGGSKDTQYFGPGTRLTVL.

This chain uses TRBV19 with TRBJ2-2; D uncertain. Germline loops: CDR1 LNHDA, CDR2 SQIVND (reference sequence). The CDR3 is made up of 13 amino acids. V was pared by 1 base and J by 4 bases, with 4 bases between. The chain's CDR3 is CASSIVLTGELFF. The CDR3 coding sequence is TGTGCCAGTAGTATAGTTCTCACCGGGGAGCTGTTTTTT.

V is TRBV3-1 (or the pseudogene TRBV3-2) and J is TRBJ1-3; 7 bases agree with TRBD1. CDR3 length: 16 residues. V gave up 5 bases and J gave up 0 bases; unmatched junction bases: 7. CDR1 and CDR2 (germline): LGHDT, YNNKEL (reference sequence). CDR3 sequence reads: CASSKTGFSSGNTIYF. CDR3 DNA sequence: TGTGCCAGCAGCAAGACAGGGTTCAGCTCTGGAAACACCATATATTTT.

The chain employs TRBV6-2 or TRBV6-3 and TRBJ2-7; D might be TRBD2 (6 bases). The CDR3 consists of 13 residues. Deletions cut 6 bases from V and 3 bases from J, with 12 bases between. The germline V gene encodes CDR1 MNHEY and CDR2 SVGEGT. For the CDR3, the DNA is TGTGCCAGCAGCAAGACTAGTTACTACGAGCAGTACTTC. As protein: CASSKTSYYEQYF.

This clone has just a few counts. V usage is TRBV19 and J usage is TRBJ2-1, with TRBD2 matching 12 bases. Germline trimming cut 8 bases from V and 6 bases from J; bases unmatched to any gene: 8. Germline V gene lookup returns CDR1 LNHDA and CDR2 SQIVND (reference sequence). The CDR3 extends over 15 amino acids. In DNA form, the CDR3 reads TGTGCCAGTGGGACCCGGACTAGCGGGATCAATGAGCAGTTCTTC. Translating gives CASGTRTSGINEQFF.

This chain uses TRBV15 with TRBJ1-1; TRBD1 matches 7 bases. The V gene end was trimmed by 8 bases and the J gene end by 1 base; junction bases not matched to a gene: 4. Germline V gene data show CDR1 as LNHNV and CDR2 as YYDKDF (reference sequence). This CDR3 has 13 residues. CDR3 nucleotides: TGTGCCACCTCTGACAGGGAGAACACTGAAGCTTTCTTT. Amino acid sequence: CATSDRENTEAFF.

The chain joins TRBV2 to TRBJ1-2; D gene ambiguous. Trimming left V 6 bases short and J 2 bases short, with 10 bases between. Germline loops: CDR1 SNHLY, CDR2 FYNNEI. The CDR3 consists of 13 residues. CDR3: CASRSSLNYGYTF. DNA of the CDR3: TGTGCCAGCAGAAGTAGTCTAAACTATGGCTACACCTTC.

The chain carries TRBV4-1 and TRBJ2-1; 9 positions agree with TRBD2. Germline lookup yields CDR1 MGHRA and CDR2 YSYEKL. This CDR3 contains 15 residues. The V and J ends lost 4 bases and 7 bases, in that order; junction bases with no gene match: 8. The chain's CDR3 is CASSPPGLAGNEQFF. As DNA, the CDR3 is TGCGCCAGCAGCCCGCCGGGACTAGCTGGTAATGAGCAGTTCTTC.

The chain combines TRBV7-9 with TRBJ2-3, with a possible D match to TRBD2 (5 bases). This CDR3 comprises 15 residues. The germline CDR1 and CDR2 sequences are SEHNR and FQNEAQ (reference sequence). The ends were cut back, 1 base at V and 0 bases at J, with 8 bases in the middle. As DNA, the CDR3 is TGTGCCAGCAGCTTAGGGAGGACGAGCACAGATACGCAGTATTTT. It translates to CASSLGRTSTDTQYF.

This clone was picked up a small number of times. The V and J genes are TRBV15 and TRBJ2-7; the match to TRBD2 covers 7 bases. CDR1 is LNHNV, CDR2 YYDKDF, per germline (reference sequence). This CDR3 is built from 16 residues. Trimming removed 5 bases from V and 4 bases from J; junction bases left unmatched: 14. The CDR3 sequence: CATSAEGAGPNYEQYF. The CDR3 coding sequence is TGTGCCACCAGCGCGGAAGGAGCGGGACCGAATTACGAGCAGTACTTC.

This clone was recorded once. The chain has TRBV10-3 and TRBJ2-1; 13 nucleotides line up with TRBD2. The trim removed 2 bases at V and 8 bases at J, leaving 3 bases unmatched. Germline loops: CDR1 ENHRY, CDR2 SYGVKD. The CDR3 is 15 amino acids. This CDR3 is CAISEGLAGVYEQFF. In nucleotides, the CDR3 is TGTGCCATCAGTGAGGGACTAGCGGGAGTTTATGAGCAGTTCTTC.

V usage is TRBV18 and J usage is TRBJ1-2, with unresolved D. V shed 4 bases and J shed 8 bases, with 8 bases lying between them. Looked up from germline, CDR1 is KGHSH and CDR2 is LQKENI. The CDR3 is 11 residues long. The CDR3 spells CASSLSGGYTF. Here the CDR3 DNA reads TGTGCCAGCTCACTCTCGGGGGGCTACACCTTC.

V and J are TRBV5-4 and TRBJ2-3; TRBD2 agrees at 10 bases. Germline lookup yields CDR1 SGHNT and CDR2 YYREEE (reference sequence). The V and J ends lost 1 base and 8 bases, in that order; junction bases with no gene match: 7. The CDR3 contains 15 residues. The CDR3 sequence is CASSLRSGGAGTQYF. CDR3 nucleotides: TGTGCCAGCAGCTTGAGAAGCGGGGGGGCAGGTACGCAGTATTTT.

The rearrangement joins TRBV19 to TRBJ1-1; D gene unclear. The CDR3 extends over 12 amino acids. V lost 1 base to trimming and J lost 5 bases, with 5 bases between them. Germline CDR1 is LNHDA and CDR2 is SQIVND (reference sequence). CDR3 loop: CASSIAVTEAFF. CDR3 in DNA: TGTGCCAGTAGTATAGCGGTAACTGAAGCTTTCTTT.